This TCR beta chain was sequenced during a study of control samples from healthy donors and cancer patients. The V gene's germline CDR1 is SGHDT and CDR2 YYEEEE. This CDR3 has 12 residues. Deletions cut 0 bases from V and 5 bases from J, with 6 bases between. This clone appeared a single time. TCRdb's table, derived via immunoSEQ multiplex PCR, lists solely in-frame clones and lacks some. Of about 35,000 clones in the sample, about 93% were seen once. The clonotype comes from a middle-aged man with colorectal cancer. Sequencing was carried out using PBMCs. The chain links TRBV5-6 to TRBJ2-7; D unresolved. CDR3 loop: CASSLGWNEQYF. The CDR3 DNA reads as TGTGCCAGCAGCTTGGGTTGGAACGAGCAGTACTTC.